This T cell receptor beta chain is from a study of beta chain features in type 1 diabetes. General study points: For Type 1 diabetes patients, all four CD4+ subsets carried TCRB CDR3s that were moderately but significantly shorter.

For this clone: Its antigen is unknown.

Trimming took 4 bases from V and 2 from J, leaving 10 bases between them. In germline, CDR1 is SGHRS, CDR2 YFSETQ. This CDR3 spans 15 amino acids. The entirety of the isolated RNA underwent reverse transcription, so expressed TCRB transcripts were sequenced. Using immunoSEQ multiplex PCR, the repertoire was profiled, and TCRdb retains in-frame clones only, with some absent. Counted here are some 200,000 clones, 16% occurring once; the ten biggest clones make up 0.065% to 0.1%. Sequencing was carried out using naive CD4+ T cells from blood. This chain joins TRBV5-1 and TRBJ2-6; D might be TRBD1 (5 bases). This receptor was obtained from a man aged 25 to 40 with type 1 diabetes. The CDR3 nucleotides read TGCGCCAGCAGCCTCAGGGTTACTGGGGCCAACGTCCTGACTTTC. Translating gives CASSLRVTGANVLTF.